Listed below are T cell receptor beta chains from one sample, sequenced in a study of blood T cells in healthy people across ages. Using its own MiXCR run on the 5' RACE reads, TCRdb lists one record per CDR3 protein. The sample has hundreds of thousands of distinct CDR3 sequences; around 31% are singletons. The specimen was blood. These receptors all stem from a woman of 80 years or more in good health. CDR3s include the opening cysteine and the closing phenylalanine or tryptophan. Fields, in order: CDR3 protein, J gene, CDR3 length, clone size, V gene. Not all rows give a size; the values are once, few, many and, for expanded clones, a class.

CSVEGDSYEQYF	TRBJ2-7	12	NA	TRBV29-1
CASSLRRAPYEQYF	TRBJ2-7	14	once	TRBV7-2
CASSSIVTSGVNEQFF	TRBJ2-1	16	once	TRBV6-2/TRBV6-3
CASSRKQAYNSPLHF	TRBJ1-6	15	many	TRBV18
CAGRVTTGTREQYF	TRBJ2-7	14	NA	TRBV12-3/TRBV12-4
CSAGGTSGIRYNEQFF	TRBJ2-1	16	NA	TRBV20-1
CASTQMKTGYEQYF	TRBJ2-7	14	NA	TRBV28
CASSQGSFGETQYF	TRBJ2-5	14	many	TRBV3-1
CASSLIQGSEQYF	TRBJ2-7	13	many	TRBV12-3/TRBV12-4
CASSLGVRQFGYTF	TRBJ1-2	14	few	TRBV5-1
CASRTLQAGIFNEQFF	TRBJ2-1	16	few	TRBV7-2
CASRGTPDSSGNTIYF	TRBJ1-3	16	NA	TRBV2
CATSGLNRGPTHNEQYF	NA	17	NA	TRBV24-1
CASSFLSSGTGELFF	TRBJ2-2	15	NA	TRBV7-3
CSAMTGETQYF	TRBJ2-5	11	many	TRBV20-1
CASSVRGGQGATDTQYF	TRBJ2-3	17	NA	TRBV9
CASSLRLADTDTQYF	TRBJ2-3	15	many	TRBV9
CASRLAAGNIQYF	TRBJ2-4	13	once	TRBV6-5
CASSREKGYTEAFF	TRBJ1-1	14	few	TRBV6-2/TRBV6-3
CASSGSGGVDTEAFF	TRBJ1-1	15	few	TRBV7-2
CASSRQSEKLFF	TRBJ1-4	12	NA	TRBV6-1
CASSVGTGTGYTF	TRBJ1-2	13	many	TRBV6-1
CASSEEARALGEQYF	TRBJ2-7	15	many	TRBV2
CARGAGGGTGELFF	TRBJ2-2	14	NA	TRBV6-1
CASSLMRGENEKLFF	TRBJ1-4	15	few	TRBV7-3
CSARPAGASITFEQFF	TRBJ2-1	16	many	TRBV20-1
CASSPIPTGTEEQYF	TRBJ2-5	15	NA	TRBV9
CASSQAPGLAGGPILNEQFF	TRBJ2-1	20	many	TRBV3-1
CASSSLSGGPETQYF	TRBJ2-5	15	few	TRBV18
CASSTGLAGKDNEQFF	TRBJ2-1	16	many	TRBV28
CASSLGGTVNEQYF	TRBJ2-7	14	many	TRBV5-1
CASSFEVGTGTGELFF	TRBJ2-2	16	NA	TRBV7-3
CASRDRGLTEAFF	TRBJ1-1	13	few	TRBV5-6
CASSIQGIRNEQFF	TRBJ2-1	14	many	TRBV6-5
CASSLSFYDGYTF	TRBJ1-2	13	many	TRBV7-9
CASSPGRQGFLFF	TRBJ1-4	13	NA	TRBV5-1
CASSPGGAGDLIGYTF	TRBJ1-2	16	many	TRBV4-3
CASSFHSRASTEAFF	TRBJ1-1	15	NA	TRBV5-6
CASSQGTGDLTDTQYF	TRBJ2-3	16	many	TRBV4-3
CASSGLVYEQYF	TRBJ2-7	12	many	TRBV6-1
CSVGGTVSSYEQYF	TRBJ2-7	14	many	TRBV29-1